The T cell receptor beta chain under discussion was sequenced for a study of T cell repertoires in cytomegalovirus infection. Regarding the study as a whole: Predominance within the ex vivo response was attributable to HLA-C-restricted CMV-specific TCR beta clonotypes.

Each CDR3 protein is one row after TCRdb ran MiXCR on the reads. The sample has 750,000 to 950,000 distinct CDR3 sequences, roughly 29% seen once. About this clonotype itself: Its antigen is unknown.

Germline CDR1 SGHVS, CDR2 FNYEAQ. The CDR3 totals 17 residues. J lost 3 bases, V lost 4 bases, and 9 bases had no gene match. Sequencing used cultured CD8+ T cells from PBMCs, obtained from culture after CMV antigen stimulation. The chain is built from TRBV7-6 and TRBJ1-5; 10 nucleotides match TRBD1. The TCR comes from a human donor in good health (CMV status not recorded). Some clones in this sample may be carry-over from other donors' samples. CDR3 sequence reads: CASSSTRDRGNNQPQHF. In DNA form, the CDR3 reads TGTGCCAGCAGCTCGACTCGGGACAGGGGAAACAATCAGCCCCAGCATTTT.